This is a list of T cell receptor beta chains from one sample in a study of circulating and synovial CD4+ cells in juvenile arthritis. Repertoires were generated with immunoSEQ multiplex PCR, while TCRdb's copy carries only in-frame clones and drops some. The data hold about 32,000 clones, with just under 95% observed a single time. Input material: CD4+ T cells from blood. These receptor sequences come from a human donor with juvenile idiopathic arthritis. Both conserved end residues are part of each CDR3. The order of the fields is V gene, CDR3 protein.

V: TRBV18
CDR3: CASSPPGRGYNEQFF

V: TRBV10-3
CDR3: CAISEWGQGAGELFF

V: TRBV5-1
CDR3: CASSPGSSGSYEQYF

V: TRBV5-1
CDR3: CASSWGGLTDTQYF

V: TRBV19
CDR3: CASSRDRGIGGYTF

V: TRBV5-8
CDR3: CASSWGRRNQPQHF

V: TRBV4-2
CDR3: CASSQSQGPYGYTF

V: TRBV27
CDR3: CASSFGAGQGYNEQFF

V: TRBV2
CDR3: CASSERASGRAIQETQYF

V: TRBV21-1
CDR3: CARPSGLAGFPHIQYF

V: TRBV20-1
CDR3: CSARDRAGAHF

V: TRBV10-2
CDR3: CATSKGLAGVNEQFF

V: TRBV28
CDR3: CASSGTAGGYGYTF

V: TRBV6-6
CDR3: CASRPGLVLRGEQFF

V: TRBV25-1
CDR3: CASSGTRGTNEQYF

V: TRBV5-4
CDR3: CASSLGHQSSGNTIYF

V: TRBV5-1
CDR3: CASSFHRDNYGYTF

V: TRBV18
CDR3: CASSLTGEGGTEAFF

V: TRBV6-5
CDR3: CASSDRSNYGYTF

V: TRBV10-1
CDR3: CASSHSDRVNEQYF

V: TRBV10-3
CDR3: CATLAVASTDTQYF

V: TRBV30
CDR3: CAWSKGGGQETQYF

V: TRBV28
CDR3: CASRSPYRGAYEQYF

V: TRBV19
CDR3: CASRTTGQSNQPQHF

V: TRBV5-1
CDR3: CASSLGGSVYEQYF

V: TRBV6-1
CDR3: CASTINGLFYEQYF

V: TRBV7-8
CDR3: CASSPTRGAGDYGYTF

V: TRBV12-5
CDR3: CASGLGSRGPTDTQYF